This T cell receptor (beta chain) was recovered during a study of tissue T cells after allogeneic stem cell transplantation. Concerning this clone: Germline and genes: mouse. The read terminates 1 residue ahead of where the CDR3 ends, so the germline J gene completes it.

Repertoires were generated with immunoSEQ multiplex PCR, while TCRdb's copy carries only in-frame clones and drops some. The repertoire includes 6,500 to 8,000 clones, 36% of them detected once, and 6% to 7% sits in the top ten. The CDR3 is 16 amino acids. CDR1 is NSHNY and CDR2 is SYGAGN in the germline V gene. Trimming at V came to 4 bases and at J to 3 bases, leaving 3 bases not matched to a gene. The time point is: mouse harvest day 14 after allogeneic transplant. Tail vein injection delivered 10^7 T-cell-depleted bone marrow cells and 10^6 splenic CD5+ T cells. B6 (H2b) cells into BALB/c (H2d) mice; tissues taken at day 7 or 14.

The V call is TRBV13-1, the J call TRBJ2-1, with 14 bases fitting TRBD2. The sample was skin. The source of this sequence is a female BALB/c mouse given C57BL/6 T cells with graft-versus-host disease after an allogeneic hematopoietic cell transplant. The sequenced part of the CDR3 DNA is TGTGCCAGCAGTTCGGGACTGGGGGGGCGCTATGCTGAGCAGTTC. Translating it yields CASSSGLGGRYAEQF. The CDR3 in full is CASSSGLGGRYAEQFF.